These 23 T cell receptor beta chains originate from one sample sequenced in a study of cytomegalovirus exposure and HLA in healthy donors. The study ran its PCR with 60 Vbeta and 13 Jbeta primers. Sequenced by immunoSEQ multiplex PCR; TCRdb stores in-frame clones only, minus some. The sample consists of around 160,000 clones, around 84% of them appearing once. Material for sequencing was PBMCs. All receptors come from a middle-aged man in good health and CMV-seropositive.

Worth noting for this clone: One junction end does not reproduce the germline sequence, and a read error may be involved. Other DNA sequences in the same sample also yield this CDR3. V gene TRBV30 combines with J gene TRBJ1-2; D gene ambiguous. CDR1 is GTSNPN, CDR2 SVGIG, per germline (reference sequence). The CDR3 runs 12 residues. This CDR3 is CAWSGGWRGYTF. As DNA, the CDR3 is TGTGCTTGGAGTGGAGGATGGAGGGGCTACACCTTC.

This chain links TRBV18 with TRBJ2-3; TRBD2 agrees at 11 bases. CDR1 and CDR2 (germline): KGHSH, LQKENI. The ends lost 3 bases at V and 0 bases at J; junction bases unmatched: 2. The length of the CDR3 is 16 residues. The CDR3 nucleotides read TGTGCCAGCTCACCTCGACTAGCGGGAAGCACAGATACGCAGTATTTT. As protein: CASSPRLAGSTDTQYF.

The chain couples TRBV18 to TRBJ2-2; 8 bases are shared with TRBD1. This CDR3 region has 13 residues. Germline CDR1 KGHSH, CDR2 LQKENI. The ends lost 6 bases at V and 9 bases at J; junction bases unmatched: 6. CDR3 bases: TGTGCCAGCTCCGGACAGGGTTGGCGGGAGCTGTTTTTT. Translation gives CASSGQGWRELFF.

The chain combines TRBV18 with TRBJ2-4; a weak D match, TRBD2 (5 bases). The V gene lost 2 bases and the J gene lost 5 bases, with 13 bases spanning the gap. The CDR3 is 15 residues long. Germline CDR1 KGHSH, CDR2 LQKENI. Written as DNA, the CDR3 is TGTGCCAGCTCACCAGCGCTGGACTTACAAAACATTCAGTACTTC. Residues: CASSPALDLQNIQYF.

This clone was seen only once. This rearrangement joins TRBV6-4 to TRBJ2-3, with TRBD2 identical over 8 bases. The V segment lost 2 bases and the J segment 0 bases; nucleotides outside the gene matches: 1. The CDR3 runs 15 residues. Germline V gene sequence: CDR1 MRHNA, CDR2 SNTAGT. The CDR3 region is CASSDAGGSTDTQYF. The CDR3, as DNA: TGTGCCAGCAGTGACGCGGGGGGCAGCACAGATACGCAGTATTTT.

This chain uses TRBV30 with TRBJ2-5; D might be TRBD2 (7 bases). CDR1 and CDR2 (germline): GTSNPN, SVGIG (reference sequence). This CDR3 spans 14 amino acids. Trimming pared 2 bases from V and 2 bases from J, leaving 12 bases between. The CDR3 sequence is CAWSLEGGQETQYF. The CDR3 DNA sequence: TGTGCCTGGAGTTTGGAGGGGGGGCAAGAGACCCAGTACTTC.

This sequence joins TRBV7-2 and TRBJ1-4, with TRBD1 as a possible D gene (6 bases). The CDR3 length is 14 residues. Germline V gene sequence: CDR1 SGHTA, CDR2 FQGNSA. The germline V and J ends were trimmed by 3 bases and 7 bases, with 12 bases remaining between them. The CDR3: CASSFSGVREKLFF. The CDR3, as DNA: TGTGCCAGCAGCTTTTCAGGGGTGCGTGAAAAACTGTTTTTT.

This clone occurred once. The V and J genes are TRBV28 and TRBJ1-2; 9 positions agree with TRBD1. The V gene end was trimmed by 6 bases and the J gene end by 8 bases; junction bases not matched to a gene: 7. The CDR3 is 13 residues long. Germline CDR1 and CDR2: MDHEN and SYDVKM. The CDR3 protein is CASSAYRGQGYTF. The DNA for the CDR3 is TGTGCCAGCAGCGCTTACAGGGGGCAAGGCTACACCTTC.

With respect to this clone: At the DNA level, this CDR3 is encoded by other sequences in the same sample as well. V is TRBV5-1 and J is TRBJ2-5; 9 nucleotides align to TRBD1. Per germline, CDR1 SGHRS and CDR2 YFSETQ. This CDR3 is 14 amino acids long. J lost 4 bases, V lost 4 bases, and 5 bases had no gene match. CDR3 sequence reads: CASSPGQGLETQYF. In DNA form, the CDR3 reads TGCGCCAGCAGCCCGGGACAGGGCCTAGAGACCCAGTACTTC.

The chain recombines TRBV7-3 with TRBJ2-1; D is perhaps TRBD2 (6 bases). The CDR3 has 15 amino acids. The germline V and J ends were trimmed by 2 bases and 7 bases, with 15 bases remaining between them. Germline assignment: CDR1 SGHTA and CDR2 FQGTGA. The CDR3 nucleotides are TGTGCCAGCAGCTTATCCGGGGGATGGATGAATGAGCAGTTCTTC. Its protein product is CASSLSGGWMNEQFF.

The rearrangement links TRBV11-2 to TRBJ2-3; TRBD2 matches at 10 bases. The CDR3 spans 16 residues. Trimming at V came to 2 bases and at J to 11 bases, leaving 13 bases not matched to a gene. From germline, CDR1 is SGHAT and CDR2 FQNNGV. The CDR3 reads CASSLTSASGSSKQYF. CDR3 sequence (DNA): TGTGCCAGCAGCTTAACGAGCGCTAGCGGGAGTAGCAAGCAGTATTTT.

A remark on this clone: Sequence at one end of the junction differs from germline and may be a read error. The sample carries other DNA sequences with the same CDR3. In DNA, the CDR3 is TGCGCCAGCAGCTTGGGGGGAGACGAGACCCAGTACTTC. It translates to CASSLGGDETQYF. V usage is TRBV7-2 and J usage is TRBJ2-5; D possibly corresponds to TRBD2 (6 bases). The CDR3 loop spans 13 amino acids. Germline-derived CDR1 and CDR2 are SGHTA and FQGNSA.

The chain is built from TRBV27 and TRBJ2-1, with TRBD2 matching 15 bases. CDR3 size: 18 residues. From germline, CDR1 is MNHEY and CDR2 SMNVEV (reference sequence). J gave up 9 bases and V 8 bases, and 17 bases lay outside the gene matches. The DNA of the CDR3 is TGTGCCAGCGAAGCCCGGACTAGCGGGAGGGGGAGGTCGGTTGAGCAGTTCTTC. Amino acids: CASEARTSGRGRSVEQFF.

As DNA, the CDR3 is TGTGCCAGCAGCAACGGTCATGGCTACACCTTC. This codes for CASSNGHGYTF. The V call is TRBV5-8, the J call TRBJ1-2; D ambiguous. Germline V gene lookup returns CDR1 SGHTS and CDR2 YDEGEE. This CDR3 is 11 amino acids long. V lost 4 bases, J lost 6 bases, and 7 bases lay in between.

This clone was observed a handful of times. The chain is built from TRBV25-1 and TRBJ1-6, with D hard to call. In germline, CDR1 is MGHDK, CDR2 SYGVNS. V lost 2 bases and J 0 bases, leaving 14 bases between the germline ends. The CDR3 has 18 residues. The CDR3 sequence: CASSEGEPKSSYNSPLHF. The CDR3, as DNA: TGTGCCAGCAGTGAAGGAGAACCGAAGAGCTCCTATAATTCACCCCTCCACTTT.

The chain employs TRBV5-1 and TRBJ2-7, with 7 bases fitting TRBD1. Germline V gene lookup returns CDR1 SGHRS and CDR2 YFSETQ. Trimming cost V 3 bases and J 5 bases; bases outside gene matches: 11. The CDR3 is 15 amino acids. DNA for the CDR3: TGCGCCAGCAGCTCGTTTCAGGGGGTGGAGGACGAGCAGTACTTC. Translated: CASSSFQGVEDEQYF.

The chain is built from TRBV18 and TRBJ2-7; D perhaps matches TRBD2 (6 bases). V gave up 2 bases and J gave up 4 bases, with 18 bases separating them. The CDR3 runs 16 residues. Looked up from germline, CDR1 is KGHSH and CDR2 is LQKENI. This CDR3 is CASSPGDLGHNYEQYF. Here the CDR3 DNA reads TGTGCCAGCTCACCAGGGGACTTAGGACACAATTACGAGCAGTACTTC.

The J gene is TRBJ1-1, the V gene TRBV7-6; possible D gene TRBD1, 6 bases. V lost 2 bases and J 4 bases, leaving 14 bases between the germline ends. The germline gives CDR1 SGHVS, CDR2 FNYEAQ. This CDR3 has 15 amino acids. This CDR3 is CASSLFQGSGTEAFF. The CDR3 DNA is TGTGCCAGCAGCTTATTCCAGGGGTCGGGCACTGAAGCTTTCTTT.

This clone was counted only a few times. This chain connects TRBV11-2 to TRBJ2-3, with no clear D. Between the trimmed V and J ends, which lost 5 bases and 7 bases, there was a span of 10 bases. Germline V gene sequence: CDR1 SGHAT, CDR2 FQNNGV. CDR3 size: 12 residues. The CDR3 is CASSRFTHTQYF. The CDR3 DNA reads TGTGCCAGCAGCCGATTTACACATACGCAGTATTTT.

The V and J genes are TRBV19 and TRBJ2-3; 8 nucleotides align to TRBD1. The CDR3 contains 14 residues. Per the germline V gene, CDR1 is LNHDA and CDR2 is SQIVND (reference sequence). After removal of 7 bases from V and 3 bases from J, the junction contained 6 bases not matched to a gene. CDR3 DNA sequence: TGTGCCAGTAAATCAGGGGGCGCGACAGATACGCAGTATTTT. Its translation: CASKSGGATDTQYF. Based on the CDR3 plus reference TRBV19 and TRBJ2-3, the full variable domain is DGGITQSPKYLFRKEGQNVTLSCEQNLNHDAMYWYRQDPGQGLRLIYYSQIVNDFQKGDIAEGYSVSREKKESFPLTVTSAQKNPTAFYLCASKSGGATDTQYFGPGTRLTVL.

This clone was seen a handful of times. The chain has TRBV25-1 and TRBJ2-7; TRBD1 matches 10 bases. Per the germline V gene, CDR1 is MGHDK and CDR2 is SYGVNS. There are 15 residues in the CDR3. V lost 4 bases to trimming and J lost 3 bases; unmatched junction nucleotides: 6. As DNA, the CDR3 is TGTGCCAGCAGTGCTCCGGGACAGGGGCTCTACGAGCAGTACTTC. It codes for CASSAPGQGLYEQYF.

Note on this clone: The junction shows a germline mismatch at one end, possibly a read error. The chain links TRBV28 to TRBJ1-5; D might be TRBD1 (5 bases). This CDR3 region has 13 residues. Germline loops: CDR1 MDHEN, CDR2 SYDVKM. In nucleotides, the CDR3 is TGTGCCAGCAGTTTTCAGGGTTATCAGCCCCGGCATTTT. This sequence encodes CASSFQGYQPRHF.

The chain joins TRBV27 to TRBJ2-5; 8 nucleotides line up with TRBD1. J was trimmed by 4 bases and V by 6 bases; bases with no gene match: 4. The CDR3 is 13 amino acids. Germline assignment: CDR1 MNHEY and CDR2 SMNVEV (reference sequence). For the CDR3, the DNA is TGTGCCAGCAGCAAGACAGGGGCAGAGACCCAGTACTTC. It translates to CASSKTGAETQYF.